The source of this TCR beta chain is a study of beta chain features in type 1 diabetes. The isolated RNA, all of it, was reverse transcribed, so expressed TCRB transcripts were what got sequenced. Libraries were prepared by immunoSEQ multiplex PCR; TCRdb keeps only in-frame clonotypes and omits some of them. The sample lists some 110,000 clones, about a sixth occurring once. The study's findings and limits: Type 1 diabetes patients showed a moderate but significant shortening of TCRB CDR3s in all four CD4+ subsets.

CDR1 and CDR2 from the germline V gene are KGHSH and LQKENI. The CDR3 extends over 16 amino acids. V lost 1 base to trimming and J lost 4 bases; unmatched junction nucleotides: 6. Purities over 95% were achieved in all sorted populations. There are a few counts of this clone. Its antigen is unidentified. The chain carries TRBV18 and TRBJ2-5, with 10 bases fitting TRBD1. Sequencing used central memory CD4+ T cells from blood. The TCR sequence derives from a young man with type 1 diabetes. The CDR3 DNA follows: TGTGCCAGCTCACCACGGAGACAGGGGGCCGGAGAGACCCAGTACTTC. Amino acid sequence: CASSPRRQGAGETQYF.